This T cell receptor (beta chain) was captured by sequencing in a study of blood T cells in healthy people across ages. The overall study: Template switching recovered approximately one barcoded beta molecule for every two T cells. The study, taken as a whole, reports: The fall in TCR beta diversity per million T cells was roughly linear with age.

Germline CDR1 and CDR2: DFQATT and SNEGSKA (reference sequence). The CDR3 runs to 15 residues. Trimming at V came to 2 bases and at J to 3 bases, leaving 7 bases not matched to a gene. There were at least 6 micrograms of total RNA extracted from every sample. For the second PCR, which ran for about 6 to 11 cycles, a sample-barcoded 5' primer and a J-beta primer mix were used. Each CDR3 protein is one row after TCRdb ran MiXCR on the 5' RACE reads. The data contain about 1.7 million distinct CDR3 sequences, roughly 27% of them seen just once; the ten biggest clones take up more than 6%. For this clonotype: No antigen is known for it.

The V call is TRBV20-1, the J call TRBJ1-5; TRBD1 agrees at 7 bases. Material: blood. The source is a woman aged 30 to 39 in good health. CDR3 sequence reads: CSARKGGENNQPQHF. CDR3 coding DNA: TGCAGTGCTAGAAAAGGGGGCGAGAACAATCAGCCCCAGCATTTT.